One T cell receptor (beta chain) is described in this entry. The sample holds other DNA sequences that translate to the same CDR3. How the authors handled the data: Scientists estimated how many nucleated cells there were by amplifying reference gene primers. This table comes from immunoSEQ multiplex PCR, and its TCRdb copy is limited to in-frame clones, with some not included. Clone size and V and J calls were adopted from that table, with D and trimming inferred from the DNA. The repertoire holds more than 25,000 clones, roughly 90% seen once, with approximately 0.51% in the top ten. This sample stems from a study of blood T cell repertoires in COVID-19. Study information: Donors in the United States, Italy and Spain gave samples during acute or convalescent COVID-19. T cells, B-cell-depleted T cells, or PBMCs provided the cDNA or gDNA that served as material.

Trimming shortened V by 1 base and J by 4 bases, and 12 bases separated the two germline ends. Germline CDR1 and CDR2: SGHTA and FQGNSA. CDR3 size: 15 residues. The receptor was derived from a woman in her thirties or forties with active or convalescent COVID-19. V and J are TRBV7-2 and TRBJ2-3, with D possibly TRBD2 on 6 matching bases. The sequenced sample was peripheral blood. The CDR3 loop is CASSLDRGLADTQYF. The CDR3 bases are TGTGCCAGCAGCTTAGACCGGGGACTCGCAGATACGCAGTATTTT.